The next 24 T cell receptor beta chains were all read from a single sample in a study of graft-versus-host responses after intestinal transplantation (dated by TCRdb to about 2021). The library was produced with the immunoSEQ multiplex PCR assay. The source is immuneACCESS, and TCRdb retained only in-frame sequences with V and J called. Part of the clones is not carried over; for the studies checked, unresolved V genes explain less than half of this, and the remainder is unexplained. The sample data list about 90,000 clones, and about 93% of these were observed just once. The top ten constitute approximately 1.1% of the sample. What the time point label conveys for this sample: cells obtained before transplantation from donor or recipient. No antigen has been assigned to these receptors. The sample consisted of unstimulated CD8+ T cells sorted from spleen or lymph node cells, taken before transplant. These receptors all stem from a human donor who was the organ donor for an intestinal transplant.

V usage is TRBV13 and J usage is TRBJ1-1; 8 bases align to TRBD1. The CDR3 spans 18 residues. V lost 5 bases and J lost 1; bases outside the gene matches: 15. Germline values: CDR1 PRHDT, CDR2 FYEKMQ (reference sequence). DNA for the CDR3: TGTGCCAGCAGCCCTGACATCGCGGACAGGGCTTCGAACACTGAAGCTTTCTTT. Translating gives CASSPDIADRASNTEAFF.

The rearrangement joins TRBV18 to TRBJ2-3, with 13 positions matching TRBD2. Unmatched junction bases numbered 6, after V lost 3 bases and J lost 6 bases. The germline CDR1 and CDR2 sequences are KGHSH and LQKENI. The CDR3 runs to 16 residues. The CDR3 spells CASSPGLAGVWDTQYF. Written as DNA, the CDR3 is TGTGCCAGCTCACCCGGACTAGCGGGGGTGTGGGATACGCAGTATTTT.

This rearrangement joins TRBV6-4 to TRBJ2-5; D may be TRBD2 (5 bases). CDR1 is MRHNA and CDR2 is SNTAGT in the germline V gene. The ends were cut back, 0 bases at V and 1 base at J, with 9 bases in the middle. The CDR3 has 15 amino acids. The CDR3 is CASSDSTGFQETQYF. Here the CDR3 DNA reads TGTGCCAGCAGTGACTCGACGGGGTTCCAAGAGACCCAGTACTTC.

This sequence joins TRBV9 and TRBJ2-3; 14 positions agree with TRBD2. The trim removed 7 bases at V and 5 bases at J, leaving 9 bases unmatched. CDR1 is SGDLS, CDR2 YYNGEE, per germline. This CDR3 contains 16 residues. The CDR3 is CASGEGLAGAGDTQYF. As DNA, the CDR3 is TGTGCCAGCGGGGAGGGACTAGCGGGAGCCGGAGATACGCAGTATTTT.

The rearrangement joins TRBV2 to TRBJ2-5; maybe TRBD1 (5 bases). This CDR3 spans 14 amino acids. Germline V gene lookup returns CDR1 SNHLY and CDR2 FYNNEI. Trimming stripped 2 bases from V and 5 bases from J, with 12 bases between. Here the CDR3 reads CASSETGRAETQYF. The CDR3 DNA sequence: TGTGCCAGCAGTGAAACCGGCAGGGCTGAGACCCAGTACTTC. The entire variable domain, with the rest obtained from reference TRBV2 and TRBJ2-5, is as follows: EPEVTQTPSHQVTQMGQEVILRCVPISNHLYFYWYRQILGQKVEFLVSFYNNEISEKSEIFDDQFSVERPDGSNFTLKIRSTKLEDSAMYFCASSETGRAETQYFGPGTRLLVL.

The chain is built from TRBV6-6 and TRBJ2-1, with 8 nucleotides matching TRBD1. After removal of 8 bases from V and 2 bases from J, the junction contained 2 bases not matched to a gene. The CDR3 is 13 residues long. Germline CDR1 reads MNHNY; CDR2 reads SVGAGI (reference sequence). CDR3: CASGTGPYNEQFF. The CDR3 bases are TGTGCCAGCGGGACAGGTCCCTACAATGAGCAGTTCTTC.

The CDR3 DNA is TGTGCCAGCAGTTATCTAGCGGGAGGGCCGAGAGATACGCAGTATTTT. Its protein product is CASSYLAGGPRDTQYF. V gene TRBV27 combines with J gene TRBJ2-3, with TRBD2 matching over 12 bases. CDR1 and CDR2 from the germline V gene are MNHEY and SMNVEV (reference sequence). J lost 5 bases, V lost 4 bases, and 7 bases had no gene match. The CDR3 totals 16 residues.

CDR3 in amino acids: CASSPGAGYNQPQHF. CDR3 DNA sequence: TGTGCCAGCTCCCCGGGTGCGGGCTACAATCAGCCCCAGCATTTT. The V and J genes are TRBV27 and TRBJ1-5; D remains ambiguous. The CDR3 spans 15 residues. V gave up 8 bases and J gave up 3 bases, with 17 bases separating them. Per the germline V gene, CDR1 is MNHEY and CDR2 is SMNVEV (reference sequence).

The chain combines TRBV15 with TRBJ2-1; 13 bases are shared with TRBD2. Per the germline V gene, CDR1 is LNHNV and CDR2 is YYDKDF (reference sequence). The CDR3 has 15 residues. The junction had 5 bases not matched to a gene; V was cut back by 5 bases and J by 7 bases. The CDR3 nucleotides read TGTGCCACCAGCGGCACTAGCGGGGGGGGGAATGAGCAGTTCTTC. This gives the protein CATSGTSGGGNEQFF.

The CDR3 DNA follows: TGTGCCAGCAGCTTGGATCTCGACAGCTCCTACGAGCAGTACTTC. This translates into CASSLDLDSSYEQYF. This rearrangement joins TRBV5-5 to TRBJ2-7, with TRBD1 as a possible D gene (5 bases). V lost 0 bases to trimming and J lost 0 bases, with 10 bases between them. This CDR3 contains 15 residues. Germline-derived CDR1 and CDR2 are SGHKS and YYEKEE (reference sequence).

This CDR3 reads CASSSHRELDGYTF. The DNA of the CDR3 is TGTGCCAGCAGTTCGCACAGGGAGTTGGACGGCTACACCTTC. The J gene is TRBJ1-2, the V gene TRBV27; perhaps TRBD1 as D (6 bases). Germline loops: CDR1 MNHEY, CDR2 SMNVEV (reference sequence). This CDR3 is built from 14 residues. V lost 4 bases to trimming and J lost 8 bases, with 17 bases between them.

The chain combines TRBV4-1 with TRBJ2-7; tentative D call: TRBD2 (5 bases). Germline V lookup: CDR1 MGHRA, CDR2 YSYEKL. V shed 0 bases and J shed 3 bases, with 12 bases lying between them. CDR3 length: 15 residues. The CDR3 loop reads CASSQESADYYEQYF. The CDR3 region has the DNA TGCGCCAGCAGCCAAGAGTCGGCAGACTACTACGAGCAGTACTTC.

This chain's CDR3 is CASSLWIREGATDTQYF. CDR3 DNA: TGTGCCAGCAGCTTATGGATTAGGGAAGGGGCGACAGATACGCAGTATTTT. The chain couples TRBV7-8 to TRBJ2-3, with D perhaps TRBD1 (5 bases). Between the trimmed V and J ends, which lost 2 bases and 3 bases, there was a span of 18 bases. CDR3 length: 17 residues. Per germline, CDR1 SGHVS and CDR2 FQNEAQ.

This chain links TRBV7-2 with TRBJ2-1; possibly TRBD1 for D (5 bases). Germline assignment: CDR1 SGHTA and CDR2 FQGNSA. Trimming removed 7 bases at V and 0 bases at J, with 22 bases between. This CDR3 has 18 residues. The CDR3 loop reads CASTLGVKVSPSYNEQFF. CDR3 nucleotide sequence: TGTGCCAGCACTTTAGGGGTAAAGGTTAGCCCCTCCTACAATGAGCAGTTCTTC.

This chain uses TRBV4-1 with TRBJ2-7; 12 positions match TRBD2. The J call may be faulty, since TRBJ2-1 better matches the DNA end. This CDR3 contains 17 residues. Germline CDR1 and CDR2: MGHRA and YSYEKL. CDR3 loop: CASSQTWGTSGLDEQFF. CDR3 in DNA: TGCGCCAGCAGCCAAACCTGGGGGACTAGCGGGCTTGATGAGCAGTTCTTC.

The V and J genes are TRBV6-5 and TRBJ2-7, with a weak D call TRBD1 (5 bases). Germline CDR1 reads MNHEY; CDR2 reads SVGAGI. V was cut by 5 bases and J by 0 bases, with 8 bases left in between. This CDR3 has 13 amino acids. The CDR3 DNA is TGTGCCAGCAGTCCGACAGTCTCCTACGAGCAGTACTTC. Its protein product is CASSPTVSYEQYF.

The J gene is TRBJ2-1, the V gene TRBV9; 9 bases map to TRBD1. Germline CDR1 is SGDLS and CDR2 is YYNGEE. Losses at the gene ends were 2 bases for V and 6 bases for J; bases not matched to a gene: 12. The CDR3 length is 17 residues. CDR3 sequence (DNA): TGTGCCAGCAGCGTCCCTCCAGGGACAGGGCGCGTCAATGAGCAGTTCTTC. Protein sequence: CASSVPPGTGRVNEQFF.

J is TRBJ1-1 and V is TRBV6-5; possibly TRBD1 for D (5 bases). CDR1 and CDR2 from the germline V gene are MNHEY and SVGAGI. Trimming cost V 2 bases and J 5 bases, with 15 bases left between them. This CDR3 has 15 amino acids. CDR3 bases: TGTGCCAGCAGTTACAGGCAGGGTCCAGATACTGAAGCTTTCTTT. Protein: CASSYRQGPDTEAFF.

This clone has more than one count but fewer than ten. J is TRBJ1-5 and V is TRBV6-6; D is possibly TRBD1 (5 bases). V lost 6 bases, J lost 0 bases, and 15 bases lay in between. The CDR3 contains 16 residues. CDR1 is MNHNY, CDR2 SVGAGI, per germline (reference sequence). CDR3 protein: CASRTGGDSSNQPQHF. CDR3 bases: TGTGCCAGCAGAACAGGAGGGGACTCTAGCAATCAGCCCCAGCATTTT.

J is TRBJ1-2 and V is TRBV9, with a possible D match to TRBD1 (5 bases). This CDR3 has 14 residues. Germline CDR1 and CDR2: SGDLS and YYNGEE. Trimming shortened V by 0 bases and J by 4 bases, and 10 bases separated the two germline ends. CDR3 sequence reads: CASSVAAGGYGYTF. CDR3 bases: TGTGCCAGCAGCGTAGCAGCGGGGGGCTATGGCTACACCTTC.

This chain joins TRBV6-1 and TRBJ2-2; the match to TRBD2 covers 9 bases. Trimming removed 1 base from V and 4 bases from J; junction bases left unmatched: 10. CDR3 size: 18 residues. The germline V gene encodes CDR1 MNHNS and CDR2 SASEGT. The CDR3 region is CASSEGEWGLATTGELFF. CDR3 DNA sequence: TGTGCCAGCAGTGAAGGCGAGTGGGGACTAGCAACCACCGGGGAGCTGTTTTTT.

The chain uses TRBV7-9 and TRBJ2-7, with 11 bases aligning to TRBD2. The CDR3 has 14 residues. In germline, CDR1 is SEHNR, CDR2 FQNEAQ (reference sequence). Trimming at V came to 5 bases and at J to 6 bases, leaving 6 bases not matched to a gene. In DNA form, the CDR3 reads TGTGCCAGCAGCACACTAGCGGGGGTTTTCGAGCAGTACTTC. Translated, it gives CASSTLAGVFEQYF.

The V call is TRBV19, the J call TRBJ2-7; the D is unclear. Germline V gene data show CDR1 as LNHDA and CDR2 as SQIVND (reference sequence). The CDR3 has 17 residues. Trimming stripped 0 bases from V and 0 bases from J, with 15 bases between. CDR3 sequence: CASSIDSGEASSYEQYF. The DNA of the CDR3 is TGTGCCAGTAGTATAGATTCCGGAGAGGCCAGCTCCTACGAGCAGTACTTC.

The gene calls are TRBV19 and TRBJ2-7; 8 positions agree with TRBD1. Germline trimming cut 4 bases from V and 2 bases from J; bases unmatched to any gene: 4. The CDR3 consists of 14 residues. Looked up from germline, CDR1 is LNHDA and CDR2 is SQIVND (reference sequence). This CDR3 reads CASSTDRETYEQYF. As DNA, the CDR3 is TGTGCCAGTAGTACGGACAGGGAAACCTACGAGCAGTACTTC.